This TCR beta chain was sequenced for a study of control samples from healthy donors and cancer patients. This clone has a single count. CDR1 SGHDN and CDR2 FVKESK come from the germline V gene. This CDR3 spans 15 amino acids. V shed 1 base, J shed 3 bases, and the junction held 5 bases outside the gene matches. The protocol was immunoSEQ multiplex PCR, while the TCRdb copy is restricted to in-frame clones and leaves out a portion. The sample includes 50,000 to 70,000 clones, 90% to 97% of them seen just once. The chain has TRBV14 and TRBJ1-2; 7 nucleotides line up with TRBD1. This clonotype was sampled from a woman under 30 in good health. Specimen: blood. The CDR3 is CASSQVGTGDYGYTF. DNA for the CDR3: TGTGCCAGCAGCCAAGTAGGTACAGGGGACTATGGCTACACCTTC.